This T cell receptor beta chain was obtained from a study of blood T cell repertoires in COVID-19. Looking at the study overall: Spain, Italy and the United States supplied samples that represented acute and convalescent COVID-19. PBMCs, B-cell-depleted T cells, or T cells were the source of the cDNA or gDNA that made up the material.

Produced via immunoSEQ multiplex PCR; TCRdb's table is partial and in-frame only. The sample records over 400,000 clones, around 85% being singletons. Before being deemed recovered, Cohort 3 donors had two negative PCRs, clearance, or symptom resolution. V gave up 3 bases and J gave up 4 bases; unmatched junction bases: 7. Germline CDR1 and CDR2: SNHLY and FYNNEI. The length of the CDR3 is 15 residues. J is TRBJ1-2 and V is TRBV2; the match to TRBD1 covers 8 bases. This receptor was obtained from a woman aged 60-70 years who had recovered from COVID-19. Sequenced: PBMCs or T cells enriched from blood (not recorded which). CDR3 coding DNA: TGTGCCAGCAGTGAGGAAGGACAGGGATCCTATGGCTACACCTTC. Amino acid sequence: CASSEEGQGSYGYTF.